A selection of T cell receptor beta chains follows, all from one sample in a study of T-cell memory formation after mild COVID-19. TCRdb redid the calling of the 5' RACE reads with MiXCR, one entry per CDR3 protein. This sample carries under 600,000 distinct CDR3 sequences, less than 25% of them seen once, and the ten largest clones take around 9.2%. The sample taken for sequencing was PBMCs or a T cell subset sorted from them (not recorded which). The receptor set was obtained from an adult woman who had mild COVID-19 (a few samples of this study predate the infection). Cell type and time point are not known. CDR3s include the opening cysteine and the closing phenylalanine or tryptophan. The D gene is left open where the match is weak. Some rows mark clone size as missing; the rest say once, few, many or name a class of expanded clone.

length: 16; D: NA; J: TRBJ1-1; V: TRBV28; size: few; DNA: TGTGCCAGCACCCTACCGGGTAGGGGAGGGAACACTGAAGCTTTCTTT; CDR3: CASTLPGRGGNTEAFF
length: 16; D: NA; J: TRBJ1-4; V: TRBV12-3/TRBV12-4; size: few; DNA: TGTGCCACCCATGAACGGCGAGGGGCCCTTGACGAAAAACTGTTTTTT; CDR3: CATHERRGALDEKLFF
length: 15; D: NA; J: TRBJ2-3; V: TRBV7-8; size: NA; DNA: TGTGCCAGCAGCGCCCTCCGTGGGAGTCAGGATACGCAGTATTTT; CDR3: CASSALRGSQDTQYF
length: 18; D: TRBD1; J: TRBJ1-1; V: TRBV7-9; size: NA; DNA: TGTGCCAGCAGCTCCGCCCCCCGGACAGGGGGATATCGGACTGAAGCTTTCTTT; CDR3: CASSSAPRTGGYRTEAFF
length: 14; D: NA; J: TRBJ1-5; V: TRBV12-3/TRBV12-4; size: NA; DNA: TGTGCCAGCAGTTTAGCCCCCGGGAATCAGCCCCAGCATTTT; CDR3: CASSLAPGNQPQHF
length: 14; D: NA; J: TRBJ2-2; V: TRBV24-1; size: few; DNA: NA; CDR3: CATSTSGRTGELFF
length: 13; D: NA; J: TRBJ2-3; V: TRBV9; size: many; DNA: TGTGCCAGCAGCGTAGGGGACACAGATACGCAGTATTTT; CDR3: CASSVGDTDTQYF
length: 17; D: NA; J: TRBJ2-2; V: TRBV2; size: few; DNA: TGTGCCAGCAGTGATAGGGTCGGCAGGCCGAACACCGGGGAGCTGTTTTTT; CDR3: CASSDRVGRPNTGELFF
length: 12; D: TRBD1; J: TRBJ1-1; V: TRBV29-1; size: few; DNA: TGCAGCGTTTCCCAGGGGGACACTGAAGCTTTCTTT; CDR3: CSVSQGDTEAFF
length: 14; D: NA; J: TRBJ2-7; V: TRBV7-3; size: few; DNA: TGTGCCAGCAGCTTATCCGCTAGCCCCAACGAGCAGTACTTC; CDR3: CASSLSASPNEQYF
length: 16; D: NA; J: TRBJ1-4; V: TRBV5-5; size: few; DNA: TGTGCCAGCAGCAAGGAAGTACAGGGATATAATGAAAAACTGTTTTTT; CDR3: CASSKEVQGYNEKLFF
length: 14; D: TRBD1; J: TRBJ1-2; V: TRBV6-5; size: NA; DNA: TGTGCCAGCAGTCGAGGACAGGGCTGGTATGGCTACACCTTC; CDR3: CASSRGQGWYGYTF
length: 14; D: NA; J: TRBJ2-7; V: TRBV25-1; size: few; DNA: TGTGCCAGCAGTGAATATACAGGGACCGACGAGCAGTACTTC; CDR3: CASSEYTGTDEQYF
length: 12; D: NA; J: TRBJ2-3; V: TRBV7-9; size: few; DNA: TGTGCCGGTACTAGGGCTTCAGATACGCAGTATTTT; CDR3: CAGTRASDTQYF
length: 13; D: NA; J: TRBJ2-2; V: TRBV18; size: many; DNA: TGTGCCAGCTCACCTAGACAGCACGGGGAGCTGTTTTTT; CDR3: CASSPRQHGELFF
length: 13; D: TRBD1; J: TRBJ2-7; V: TRBV30; size: NA; DNA: TGTGCCTGGAGTAGGGACAGGGTTCGCGAGCAGTACTTC; CDR3: CAWSRDRVREQYF
length: 13; D: NA; J: TRBJ2-4; V: TRBV10-3; size: NA; DNA: TGTGCCATCAGGGAGGCTGGAGTAAACATTCAGTACTTC; CDR3: CAIREAGVNIQYF
length: 15; D: NA; J: TRBJ1-2; V: TRBV18; size: few; DNA: TGTGCCAGCTCACCACAGAGCCGGGGGGATAGTGGTTACACCTTC; CDR3: CASSPQSRGDSGYTF
length: 12; D: NA; J: TRBJ1-2; V: TRBV5-8; size: NA; DNA: TGTGCCAGCAGCTTGCCGGGGTCTGGCTACACCTTC; CDR3: CASSLPGSGYTF
length: 16; D: TRBD2; J: TRBJ2-7; V: TRBV15; size: NA; DNA: TGTGCCACCAGCAGAAGGACTAGCGGACTATCCTACGAGCAGTACTTC; CDR3: CATSRRTSGLSYEQYF
length: 15; D: NA; J: TRBJ1-2; V: TRBV7-9; size: few; DNA: TGTGCTCACTCTGCCCAGCTTTCCCAAAACTATGGCTACACCTTC; CDR3: CAHSAQLSQNYGYTF
length: 15; D: NA; J: TRBJ2-7; V: TRBV11-2; size: NA; DNA: TGTGCCAGCAGCTTTGGCCGACTGATAGCCTACGAGCAGTACTTC; CDR3: CASSFGRLIAYEQYF
length: 16; D: NA; J: TRBJ2-4; V: TRBV12-3/TRBV12-4; size: NA; DNA: TGTGCCAGCAGTTTAGCGCATTGGGGGACCAAAAACATTCAGTACTTC; CDR3: CASSLAHWGTKNIQYF
length: 18; D: TRBD2; J: TRBJ2-1; V: TRBV27; size: few; DNA: TGTGCCAGCACCCTAGCGGGAGTTGGCGGGGGCTCCTACAATGAGCAGTTCTTC; CDR3: CASTLAGVGGGSYNEQFF
length: 12; D: NA; J: TRBJ2-7; V: TRBV18; size: few; DNA: TGTGCCAGCTCACTGGTACTCCCCGAGCAGTACTTC; CDR3: CASSLVLPEQYF
length: 15; D: NA; J: TRBJ1-1; V: TRBV12-3/TRBV12-4; size: once; DNA: TGTGCCAGCAGTGACCCGAGTTCCGGGGGCACTGAAGCTTTCTTT; CDR3: CASSDPSSGGTEAFF
length: 16; D: NA; J: TRBJ2-1; V: TRBV5-1; size: few; DNA: TGCGCCAGCAGCTTGAGGCAAGCGAGCTCCTACAATGAGCAGTTCTTC; CDR3: CASSLRQASSYNEQFF
length: 15; D: TRBD2; J: TRBJ2-7; V: TRBV7-6; size: NA; DNA: TGTGCCAGCAGCTTAAGTGGCGGGGGAGGCTACGAGCAGTACTTC; CDR3: CASSLSGGGGYEQYF
length: 18; D: NA; J: TRBJ2-1; V: TRBV4-2; size: NA; DNA: TGTGCCAGCAGCCATGACCCGGGAGGCAAAAGGGGGGACAATGAGCAGTTCTTC; CDR3: CASSHDPGGKRGDNEQFF
length: 14; D: TRBD1; J: TRBJ2-1; V: TRBV7-6; size: NA; DNA: TGTGCCAGCAGCACCATGGACAGGGACAATGAGCAGTTCTTC; CDR3: CASSTMDRDNEQFF
length: 13; D: NA; J: TRBJ2-7; V: TRBV11-3; size: many; DNA: TGTGCCAGCAGCTTATACGGGGGCTACGAGCAGTACTTC; CDR3: CASSLYGGYEQYF
length: 13; D: NA; J: TRBJ2-3; V: TRBV24-1; size: few; DNA: TGTGCCACCAGTGATTTCGAGGAGGATACGCAGTATTTT; CDR3: CATSDFEEDTQYF
length: 15; D: TRBD2; J: TRBJ2-1; V: TRBV12-3/TRBV12-4; size: NA; DNA: TGTGCCAGCAGTCGCGGGGGGGGTTCCTACAATGAGCAGTTCTTC; CDR3: CASSRGGGSYNEQFF
length: 16; D: TRBD2; J: TRBJ2-5; V: TRBV7-3; size: few; DNA: TGTGCCAGCAGCTCTCGGACTAGCGGGGGAGGAGAGACCCAGTACTTC; CDR3: CASSSRTSGGGETQYF
length: 9; D: NA; J: TRBJ2-5; V: TRBV7-3; size: NA; DNA: TGTGCCAGCAGCTTCCCCGCGTACTTC; CDR3: CASSFPAYF
length: 14; D: TRBD2; J: TRBJ2-7; V: TRBV6-4; size: NA; DNA: TGTGCCAGCAGCCCGGGACTAGGAGCTCACGAGCAGTACTTC; CDR3: CASSPGLGAHEQYF
length: 13; D: NA; J: TRBJ2-7; V: TRBV20-1; size: NA; DNA: TGCAGTGCTAGGCCTCGTGGGGCCTACGAGCAGTACTTC; CDR3: CSARPRGAYEQYF
length: 16; D: NA; J: TRBJ2-7; V: TRBV11-2; size: NA; DNA: TGTGCCAGCAGTCGAGCCCCTGGCAAGGTCACCTACGAGCAGTACTTC; CDR3: CASSRAPGKVTYEQYF
length: 15; D: TRBD1; J: TRBJ1-2; V: TRBV12-3/TRBV12-4; size: few; DNA: TGTGCCAGCAGTACCCGACAGGGATCCAACTATGGCTACACCTTC; CDR3: CASSTRQGSNYGYTF
length: 13; D: TRBD2; J: TRBJ2-3; V: TRBV6-2/TRBV6-3; size: few; DNA: TGTGCCAGCAGTTACTCTCCGGGACTAGCCGATTATTTT; CDR3: CASSYSPGLADYF
length: 15; D: TRBD1; J: TRBJ2-5; V: TRBV5-1; size: few; DNA: TGCGCCAGCAGCTTGGAAGGGACAGCTTCAGAGACCCAGTACTTC; CDR3: CASSLEGTASETQYF
length: 17; D: NA; J: TRBJ2-5; V: TRBV6-5; size: few; DNA: TGTGCCAGCCTACAACTGGGGGGTGGCGAGGCGGAAGAGACCCAGTACTTC; CDR3: CASLQLGGGEAEETQYF
length: 15; D: NA; J: TRBJ2-1; V: TRBV7-9; size: few; DNA: TGTGCCAGCATCACCGCGGGTATCTCCTACAATGAGCAGTTCTTC; CDR3: CASITAGISYNEQFF
length: 15; D: NA; J: TRBJ2-6; V: TRBV29-1; size: few; DNA: TGCAGCGTTGCAGGGGCACCCTCTGGGGCCAACGTCCTGACTTTC; CDR3: CSVAGAPSGANVLTF
length: 17; D: TRBD2; J: TRBJ2-1; V: TRBV6-1; size: once; DNA: TGTGCCAGCATGGCGACTGCGGGGCTAGCGGGACTCAATGAGCAGTTCTTC; CDR3: CASMATAGLAGLNEQFF
length: 14; D: NA; J: TRBJ2-7; V: TRBV14; size: NA; DNA: TGTGCCAGCAGCCCTGGCGATTGGGGCAGGGAAAAGTACTTC; CDR3: CASSPGDWGREKYF
length: 14; D: NA; J: TRBJ1-4; V: TRBV12-3/TRBV12-4; size: few; DNA: TGTGCCAGCTTGAGGCCGGCAACTAATGAAAAACTGTTTTTT; CDR3: CASLRPATNEKLFF
length: 16; D: NA; J: TRBJ1-1; V: TRBV11-2; size: NA; DNA: TGTGCCAGCAGCTTACTGAGGAGGGGGGGTTACACTGAAGCTTTCTTT; CDR3: CASSLLRRGGYTEAFF
length: 14; D: NA; J: TRBJ2-3; V: TRBV2; size: NA; DNA: TGTGCCAGCAGCGGCGAGGGAAACACAGATACGCAGTATTTT; CDR3: CASSGEGNTDTQYF
length: 14; D: NA; J: TRBJ1-1; V: TRBV30; size: NA; DNA: TGTGCCTGGTCCCCTGGGCGGCTGGTGACTGAAGCTTTCTTT; CDR3: CAWSPGRLVTEAFF
length: 13; D: NA; J: TRBJ2-7; V: TRBV23-1; size: NA; DNA: TGCGCCAGCACCGGGACCCATTCGTACGAGCAGTACTTC; CDR3: CASTGTHSYEQYF
length: 15; D: TRBD1; J: TRBJ2-7; V: TRBV20-1; size: few; DNA: TGCAGTGCTAGAGATTCACAGGGGGCGTTGAACGAGCAGTACTTC; CDR3: CSARDSQGALNEQYF
length: 16; D: TRBD2; J: TRBJ2-3; V: TRBV7-9; size: NA; DNA: TGTGCCAGCAGCTCACTAGCGGGGATAAGCACAGATACGCAGTATTTT; CDR3: CASSSLAGISTDTQYF
length: 19; D: TRBD2; J: TRBJ2-1; V: TRBV7-2; size: NA; DNA: TGTGCCAGCAGCTTAGCCCAGGCAGGACTAGCGGGAGGTTACAATGAGCAGTTCTTC; CDR3: CASSLAQAGLAGGYNEQFF
length: 16; D: NA; J: TRBJ2-3; V: TRBV7-3; size: once; DNA: TGTGCCAGCAGCTTACTAGTCTCGGGCAACACAGATACGCAGTATTTT; CDR3: CASSLLVSGNTDTQYF
length: 15; D: NA; J: TRBJ2-5; V: TRBV6-5; size: once; DNA: TGTGCCAGCAGTTATCCAGGGTTTCCGCAAGAGACCCAGTACTTC; CDR3: CASSYPGFPQETQYF
length: 13; D: NA; J: TRBJ1-2; V: TRBV5-1; size: NA; DNA: TGCGCCAGCAGCGGGGACAAACCGGAGGGCTACACCTTC; CDR3: CASSGDKPEGYTF
length: 14; D: TRBD2; J: TRBJ2-1; V: TRBV6-6; size: NA; DNA: TGTGCCAGCAGCCCTACTAGCGAGCACAATGAGCAGTTCTTC; CDR3: CASSPTSEHNEQFF
length: 15; D: NA; J: TRBJ1-2; V: TRBV6-5; size: once; DNA: TGTGCCAGCAGTTACGGGGCAGGGGCAGGTTATGGCTACACCTTC; CDR3: CASSYGAGAGYGYTF